This T cell receptor (beta chain) was identified in a study of T cell responses to AZD1222 COVID-19 vaccine. General study findings and limits: Samples come after the peak T cell response, not at day 14. Donor demographics were predominantly white British with a female majority; clonal diversity may be underestimated.

The germline gives CDR1 SGDLS, CDR2 YYNGEE. The CDR3 runs to 15 residues. V was pared by 3 bases and J by 3 bases, with 6 bases of the junction left unmatched. Using immunoSEQ multiplex PCR, the repertoire was profiled, and TCRdb retains in-frame clones only, with some absent. The sample lists 140,000 or so clones; almost 90% were seen once. As to this clone: Its antigen remains unknown.

The sample was peripheral blood, taken on day 0 of AZD1222 vaccination. The chain carries TRBV9 and TRBJ1-3, with 7 bases that match TRBD1. The source of this sequence is an adult in good health. DNA for the CDR3: TGTGCCAGCAGCGCAGGGGGTGTACTTGGAAACACCATATATTTT. Translated: CASSAGGVLGNTIYF.